This is a list of T cell receptor beta chains from one sample in a study of vaccination and CD4 T cells after COVID-19. One entry per CDR3 protein, called by TCRdb with MiXCR from the PCR reads. The table records about 14,000 distinct CDR3 sequences, 41% of them present only once. These receptors' targets are unknown. Specimen: CD4+ T cells from blood, cultured in vitro, collected after SARS-CoV-2 vaccination. The receptors were sampled from a human donor who had recovered from COVID-19. CDR3s include the opening cysteine and the closing phenylalanine or tryptophan. A D gene is named only where the DNA matches it firmly. Size is stated for part of the rows, as once, few or many counts, or as a class when the clone is expanded.

j_call | clone_size | d_call | v_call | cdr3_nt | cdr3_aa
TRBJ1-1 | few | TRBD1 | TRBV20-1 | TGCAGTGCTAGTCTCCCCAGGGGGCAGGTGAACACTGAAGCTTTCTTT | CSASLPRGQVNTEAFF
TRBJ2-7 | . | . | TRBV20-1 | TGCAGTGCTAGAGAATTGTCCCCGATGACAGCCTCCTACGAGCAGTACTTC | CSARELSPMTASYEQYF
TRBJ1-5 | . | TRBD1 | TRBV29-1 | TGCAGCGTTTCCAGGGGGCTAGATCAGCCCCAGCATTTT | CSVSRGLDQPQHF
TRBJ1-2 | few | TRBD1 | TRBV23-1 | TGCGCCAGCAGTCAATGTGTCGCCAGGGGGTTGGCTGGCTACACCTTC | CASSQCVARGLAGYTF
TRBJ1-2 | . | TRBD1 | TRBV10-3 | TGTGCCATCAGTGATCGGGACAGGCTTAACTATGGCTACACCTTC | CAISDRDRLNYGYTF
TRBJ2-5 | . | TRBD2 | TRBV12-3/TRBV12-4 | TGTGCCAGCAGTCCTACTAGCGGGGAAGAGACCCAGTACTTC | CASSPTSGEETQYF
TRBJ1-1 | . | . | TRBV20-1 | TGCAGTGCTAAACCCGGGTTATCGACAGGACCGGGGACTGAAGCTTTCTTT | CSAKPGLSTGPGTEAFF
TRBJ1-1 | . | TRBD1 | TRBV20-1 | TGCAGTGCTGCAGGGGGCACCTTTGAAGCTTTCTTT | CSAAGGTFEAFF
TRBJ1-4 | . | . | TRBV5-4 | TGTGCCAGCAGCTCGAAGGATGGGAGTGAAAAACTGTTTTTT | CASSSKDGSEKLFF
TRBJ2-5 | . | TRBD2 | TRBV5-4 | TGTGCCAGCAGCCCAAGGACTAGCGGGGGGAACCAAGAGACCCAGTACTTC | CASSPRTSGGNQETQYF
TRBJ2-3 | few | . | TRBV28 | TGTGCCAGCAGTTCCCACCTCTCCTTCGACACAGATACGCAGTATTTT | CASSSHLSFDTDTQYF
TRBJ1-5 | . | . | TRBV7-9 | TGTGCCAGCAGCTTGGGGAATCAGCCCCAGCATTTT | CASSLGNQPQHF
TRBJ2-1 | . | TRBD2 | TRBV11-3 | TGTGCCAGCAGATCGACTAGCGGGTTCTACAATGAGCAGTTCTTC | CASRSTSGFYNEQFF
TRBJ1-5 | . | . | TRBV6-1 | TGTGCCAGCAGTGTGGTTACGGTCAATCAGCCCCAGCATTTT | CASSVVTVNQPQHF
TRBJ1-6 | . | TRBD1 | TRBV7-2 | TGTGCCAGCAGCTTATCCTACAGGGGGCTTAATTCACCCCTCCACTTT | CASSLSYRGLNSPLHF
TRBJ1-2 | few | . | TRBV2 | TGTGCCAGCCGCGGCACGACAGGAGCCCCCGCGGGCTACACCTTC | CASRGTTGAPAGYTF
TRBJ2-5 | . | . | TRBV19 | TGTGCCAGTAGTATCATGTGGGGGGCAGAGACCCAGTACTTC | CASSIMWGAETQYF
TRBJ2-3 | . | . | TRBV28 | TGTGCCAGCAGTCGAACAGCCAGGGATACGCAGTATTTT | CASSRTARDTQYF
TRBJ2-5 | medium-sized | TRBD2 | TRBV6-5 | TGTGCCAGCAGTTACTCGGGCGGGAGGGCGGAGGGGACCCAGTACTTC | CASSYSGGRAEGTQYF
TRBJ2-7 | . | . | TRBV20-1 | TGCAGCGTTACCAGTTCCTCCTACGAGCAGTACTTC | CSVTSSSYEQYF
TRBJ2-1 | . | . | TRBV5-4 | TGTGCCAGCAGCCACTCACATAATGAGCAGTTCTTC | CASSHSHNEQFF
TRBJ2-1 | few | TRBD1 | TRBV11-2 | TGTGCCAGCAGCTTAGATCGAGGCAGGGGGCTAAATGAGCAGTTCTTC | CASSLDRGRGLNEQFF
TRBJ1-2 | few | . | TRBV3-1 | TGTGCCAGCAGCGAACCAGGCTATGGCTACACCTTC | CASSEPGYGYTF
TRBJ1-5 | . | TRBD1 | TRBV28 | TGTGCCAGCAGTGCCGGGACAGGGCAAAATCAGCCCCAGCATTTT | CASSAGTGQNQPQHF
TRBJ1-1 | . | . | TRBV20-1 | TGCAGTGCCGGGGGTATGAGCACTGAAGCTTTCTTT | CSAGGMSTEAFF
TRBJ1-2 | few | TRBD1 | TRBV6-1 | TGTGCCAGCAGGTCGGGACAGGTCCAGGGGGGCTACACCTTC | CASRSGQVQGGYTF
TRBJ2-7 | . | . | TRBV5-4 | TGTGCCAGCAGCTTGGTAGCGAGACCCTACGAGCAGTACTTC | CASSLVARPYEQYF
TRBJ2-7 | . | . | TRBV6-2/TRBV6-3 | TGTGCCAGCAGTTACGTAAGGTCCGAGCAGTACTTC | CASSYVRSEQYF
TRBJ2-7 | few | . | TRBV7-6 | TGTGCCAGCAGCCCCCCGGGGGCTAGGGAGCAGTACTTC | CASSPPGAREQYF
TRBJ2-3 | few | . | TRBV20-1 | TGCAGTGCAAAGCGGACTAGCACAGATACGCAGTATTTT | CSAKRTSTDTQYF
TRBJ2-3 | . | . | TRBV20-1 | TGCAGTGCTAGAAGGGTGGGGGGCGGATGGGGCACAGATACGCAGTATTTT | CSARRVGGGWGTDTQYF
TRBJ1-2 | few | TRBD1 | TRBV2 | TGTGCCAGCAGATACGATCAGGGGGCGGGAGGCTACACCTTC | CASRYDQGAGGYTF
TRBJ1-2 | few | TRBD1 | TRBV11-2 | TGTGCCAGCAGCTTAGGTACACAGGGGGGCTATGGCTACACCTTC | CASSLGTQGGYGYTF
TRBJ2-7 | . | TRBD2 | TRBV11-3 | TGTGCCAGCAGCTCGACTAGCGGGTACGGCTACGAGCAGTACTTC | CASSSTSGYGYEQYF
TRBJ2-7 | . | . | TRBV20-1 | TGCAGGGCCCCCCGGGGCGGGAATTCGGACGAGCAGTACTTC | CRAPRGGNSDEQYF
TRBJ2-1 | few | TRBD1 | TRBV20-1 | TGCAGTGCTAGAGGGGACAGGGCCTCCTACAATGAGCAGTTCTTC | CSARGDRASYNEQFF
TRBJ2-3 | . | TRBD2 | TRBV28 | TGTGCCAGCAGTTTACCCGGACTAGCGGGGTCGACAGATACGCAGTATTTT | CASSLPGLAGSTDTQYF
TRBJ2-7 | . | . | TRBV7-9 | TGTGCCAGCAGCTTAGCGGGCCCCCACGAGCAGTACTTC | CASSLAGPHEQYF
TRBJ1-1 | . | . | TRBV19 | TGTGCCAGTAGTAACAGACTGAACACTGAAGCTTTCTTT | CASSNRLNTEAFF
TRBJ2-5 | . | . | TRBV30 | TGTGCCTTCCGCCACAGGGCTCAAGAGACCCAGTACTTC | CAFRHRAQETQYF
TRBJ1-1 | large | . | TRBV6-5 | TGTGCCAGCAGTTATTCAGGGATGTACACTGAAGCTTTCTTT | CASSYSGMYTEAFF
TRBJ2-7 | medium-sized | TRBD1 | TRBV20-1 | TGCAGTGCTAGAGGACAGGGGGCTAAGTACGAGCAGTACTTC | CSARGQGAKYEQYF
TRBJ1-6 | . | . | TRBV11-3 | TGTGCCAGCAGCCTGGGCGGGTGGGAACGCAATTCACCCCTCCACTTT | CASSLGGWERNSPLHF
TRBJ2-7 | . | . | TRBV2 | TGTGCCAGCAGTGTTCGGGGAGGCCCCTACGAGCAGTACTTC | CASSVRGGPYEQYF
TRBJ1-1 | . | TRBD1 | TRBV6-5 | TGTGCCAGCAGTTACACCGGGACAGGGGCTTCGAACACTGAAGCTTTCTTT | CASSYTGTGASNTEAFF
TRBJ2-7 | few | . | TRBV5-4 | TGTGCCAGCAGCTTGGGACAGTCCTACGAGCAGTACTTC | CASSLGQSYEQYF
TRBJ2-7 | . | . | TRBV5-1 | TGCGCCAGCAGCTTAAACAGCTACGAGCAGTACTTC | CASSLNSYEQYF
TRBJ2-3 | . | TRBD2 | TRBV6-1 | TGTGCCAGCAGCCCGACTAGCGGGGGGAGCACAGATACGCAGTATTTT | CASSPTSGGSTDTQYF
TRBJ1-5 | few | . | TRBV15 | TGTGCCACCAGCAGGGACCGTCTCAATCAGCCCCAGCATTTT | CATSRDRLNQPQHF
TRBJ1-4 | . | . | TRBV20-1 | TGCAGTGCAACGTGGCAGGGCTACGAAAAACTGTTTTTT | CSATWQGYEKLFF
TRBJ1-1 | few | TRBD1 | TRBV10-3 | TGTGCCATCAGTGGGAGGGGGGACAGGAACACTGAAGCTTTCTTT | CAISGRGDRNTEAFF
TRBJ2-2 | . | . | TRBV2 | TGTGCCAGCATGAAATCGGGAACCACGGGCACCGGGGAGCTGTTTTTT | CASMKSGTTGTGELFF
TRBJ2-4 | . | TRBD1 | TRBV7-2 | TGTGCCAGCAGCTTAAACAGGGGGAAAAACATTCAGTACTTC | CASSLNRGKNIQYF